What follows are 11 T cell receptor beta chains derived from one specimen sequenced in a study of Graves' ophthalmopathy and Graves' hyperthyroidism. The authors amplified TCR beta CDR3 regions from RNA transcripts. The library came from an HTBI-primed first-round RT-PCR and a second-round multiplex PCR. MiXCR, applied by TCRdb to the multiplex PCR reads, yields one record per CDR3 protein. The top ten clones hold roughly 2.3% of a sample with some 360,000 distinct CDR3 sequences, about 18% of them seen once. Sequencing was done on a sample of peripheral blood. The receptors were gathered from an adult woman with stable Graves' hyperthyroidism.

This clonotype occurred many times. The chain carries TRBV11-1 and TRBJ2-6, with a tentative D call TRBD2 (5 bases). CDR1 is SGHAT and CDR2 is FQDESV in the germline V gene (reference sequence). Trimming left V 5 bases short and J 0 bases short, with 11 bases between. CDR3 length equals 16 residues. The CDR3 reads CASSLIRGSGANVLTF. The CDR3 DNA is TGTGCCAGCAGCCTCATACGGGGCTCTGGGGCCAACGTCCTGACTTTC.

There are many counts of this clonotype. V and J are TRBV29-1 and TRBJ2-7; D remains ambiguous. The CDR3 has 13 residues. Germline CDR1 SQVTM, CDR2 ANQGSEA. V was trimmed by 3 bases and J by 3 bases, leaving 12 bases between them. CDR3 sequence: CSVDDGSYYEQYF. The CDR3 DNA sequence: TGCAGCGTTGATGACGGCAGCTACTACGAGCAGTACTTC.

This chain links TRBV6-2 or TRBV6-3 with TRBJ2-4; D is undetermined. Germline loops: CDR1 MNHEY, CDR2 SVGEGT. This CDR3 has 15 amino acids. The V and J ends lost 5 bases and 8 bases respectively, with 19 bases between them. CDR3 sequence: CASSPKAPQEDIQYF. The CDR3 bases are TGTGCCAGCAGTCCTAAGGCGCCTCAAGAAGACATTCAGTACTTC.

This clonotype showed up many times. The V and J genes are TRBV28 and TRBJ2-5; D is ambiguous. Germline CDR1 MDHEN, CDR2 SYDVKM. The V gene lost 6 bases and the J gene lost 5 bases, with 16 bases spanning the gap. This CDR3 has 14 amino acids. CDR3 DNA: TGTGCCAGCAGCCCTCCGCGAGGAATGGAGACCCAGTACTTC. Translated, it gives CASSPPRGMETQYF.

This clonotype was counted many times. The chain couples TRBV30 to TRBJ2-5; 11 bases line up with TRBD1. V gave up 3 bases and J gave up 4 bases; unmatched junction bases: 4. In germline, CDR1 is GTSNPN, CDR2 SVGIG (reference sequence). This CDR3 comprises 14 residues. The CDR3 is CAWSGQGAGETQYF. DNA of the CDR3: TGTGCCTGGAGCGGACAGGGGGCAGGAGAGACCCAGTACTTC.

This clonotype has at least ten counts. The chain uses TRBV7-2 and TRBJ1-3; unclear D gene. The V gene's germline CDR1 is SGHTA and CDR2 FQGNSA. The CDR3 sequence is 13 residues long. V lost 1 base to trimming and J lost 3 bases, with 4 bases between them. The CDR3 here is CASSLEGGNTIYF. CDR3 nucleotide sequence: TGTGCCAGCAGCTTAGAAGGTGGAAACACCATATATTTT.

This clonotype was seen repeatedly, ten times or more. The chain combines TRBV4-1 with TRBJ2-7; D uncertain. V was clipped by 1 base and J by 3 bases, with 7 bases between them. The length of the CDR3 is 13 residues. Germline CDR1 and CDR2: MGHRA and YSYEKL. The CDR3 DNA is TGCGCCAGCAGCCAAGTAGGTGACTACGAGCAGTACTTC. This translates into CASSQVGDYEQYF.

This clonotype was recorded at least ten times. V is TRBV7-2 and J is TRBJ2-4; 8 positions match TRBD2. The length of the CDR3 is 15 residues. Germline-derived CDR1 and CDR2 are SGHTA and FQGNSA. The V and J ends lost 5 bases and 7 bases, in that order; junction bases with no gene match: 10. The CDR3 DNA reads TGTGCCAGCAGCCCTCGTGTAGCTAGCGGGAACATTCAGTACTTC. As protein: CASSPRVASGNIQYF.

As regards this clonotype: Since the CDR3 does not end with the conserved phenylalanine or tryptophan, this likely comes from a read error. The V gene is TRBV12-3 or TRBV12-4, the J gene TRBJ1-5; D call uncertain. CDR3 size: 14 residues. V was shortened by 5 bases and J by 0 bases, with 8 bases between the two germline ends. CDR3 in DNA: TGTGCCAGCAGTCCACAGTATAGCAATCAGCCCCAGCATGTT. Its translation: CASSPQYSNQPQHV.

This chain uses TRBV6-5 with TRBJ2-7, with 10 bases aligning to TRBD1. The germline V gene encodes CDR1 MNHEY and CDR2 SVGAGI. The CDR3 is 15 residues long. The V and J ends lost 2 bases and 4 bases, in that order; junction bases with no gene match: 5. The CDR3 DNA follows: TGTGCCAGCAGTTACACTGTGGGACAGGGGTACGAGCAGTACTTC. This gives the protein CASSYTVGQGYEQYF.

This clonotype was detected ten times or more. J is TRBJ2-7 and V is TRBV30; D is possibly TRBD2 (5 bases). Germline V gene lookup returns CDR1 GTSNPN and CDR2 SVGIG (reference sequence). Trimming pared 0 bases from V and 6 bases from J, leaving 9 bases between. This CDR3 contains 12 residues. The CDR3, as DNA: TGTGCCTGGAGTGTACTGGGGAGCGAGCAGTACTTC. Its translation: CAWSVLGSEQYF.